This TCR beta chain was obtained from a study of T-cell reconstitution after alpha-beta-depleted transplantation in children. Only a few counts were recorded for this clonotype. The TCRbeta library incorporated unique molecular identifiers. From the PCR reads, TCRdb called clonotypes with MiXCR, one entry per CDR3 protein. Among 450,000 to 600,000 distinct CDR3 sequences listed, roughly 13% were seen once. The receptor was isolated from a male patient younger than 18 who had a stem cell transplant for acute myeloid leukemia, so the T cells may come from the graft donor. The specimen comprised PBMCs, mostly from graft donor cells, sampled 360 days after TCRalphabeta/CD19-depleted stem cell transplant.

The CDR3 loop is CSARGSYGGPSTDTQYF. The CDR3 region has the DNA TGCAGTGCTAGAGGGAGTTATGGCGGGCCTAGCACAGATACGCAGTATTTT. The chain is built from TRBV20-1 and TRBJ2-3, with TRBD2 as a possible D gene (5 bases). The germline V gene has CDR1 DFQATT and CDR2 SNEGSKA (reference sequence). Trimming removed 1 base from V and 0 bases from J, with 17 bases in between. This CDR3 has 17 residues.